A selection of T cell receptor beta chains follows, all from one sample in a study of cytomegalovirus exposure and HLA in healthy donors. Repertoires were generated with immunoSEQ multiplex PCR, while TCRdb's copy carries only in-frame clones and drops some. Among some 200,000 clones, approximately 82% were seen once, and the ten largest hold 0.55% to 0.7%. The sample comprised PBMCs. The receptors shown here come from a woman in her forties in good health and CMV-seronegative. CDR3s include the opening cysteine and the closing phenylalanine or tryptophan. The order of the fields is J gene, clone size, V gene, D gene, CDR3 protein, CDR3 DNA. D genes are given only for firm matches. Clone size, where shown, is once, few, many, or a class for clones that have expanded.

J: TRBJ2-1
size: -
V: TRBV6-6
D: -
CDR3: CASSGGPHEQFF
DNA: TGTGCCAGCAGTGGAGGACCCCATGAGCAGTTCTTC

J: TRBJ2-7
size: -
V: TRBV6-5
D: -
CDR3: CASTSFRERTSEQYF
DNA: TGTGCCAGCACGTCTTTCCGGGAACGGACCTCCGAGCAGTACTTC

J: TRBJ1-5
size: -
V: TRBV19
D: TRBD1
CDR3: CASTKTGIHQPQHF
DNA: TGTGCCAGTACCAAGACAGGGATTCATCAGCCCCAGCATTTT

J: TRBJ1-1
size: few
V: TRBV9
D: TRBD1
CDR3: CASSVDGRQGRGTEAFF
DNA: TGTGCCAGCAGCGTAGACGGTAGACAGGGTAGAGGTACTGAAGCTTTCTTT

J: TRBJ2-3
size: once
V: TRBV30
D: -
CDR3: CAWGPGLNTDTQYF
DNA: TGTGCCTGGGGTCCGGGACTCAACACAGATACGCAGTATTTT

J: TRBJ1-1
size: -
V: TRBV5-6
D: TRBD1
CDR3: CASSYVGTGAAFF
DNA: TGTGCCAGCAGCTACGTGGGGACAGGGGCCGCTTTCTTT

J: TRBJ1-5
size: -
V: TRBV5-4
D: -
CDR3: CASSFGEGPQHF
DNA: TGTGCCAGCAGCTTTGGCGAGGGGCCCCAGCATTTT

J: TRBJ2-1
size: -
V: TRBV2
D: TRBD2
CDR3: CASSYTQRGNEQFF
DNA: TGTGCCAGCAGTTATACCCAGCGGGGAAATGAGCAGTTCTTC

J: TRBJ1-6
size: -
V: TRBV21-1
D: -
CDR3: CASSLRTGGRSPLHF
DNA: TGTGCCAGCAGCCTCCGGACAGGCGGCCGGTCACCCCTCCACTTT

J: TRBJ2-1
size: -
V: TRBV6-1
D: -
CDR3: CASSEEPGYNEQFF
DNA: TGTGCCAGCAGTGAAGAGCCAGGCTACAATGAGCAGTTCTTC

J: TRBJ2-7
size: -
V: TRBV7-2
D: -
CDR3: CASSLGGALSYEQYF
DNA: TGTGCCAGCAGCTTAGGAGGAGCTCTCTCCTACGAGCAGTACTTC

J: TRBJ1-1
size: -
V: TRBV7-9
D: TRBD1
CDR3: CASSLPTGVLSTEAFF
DNA: TGTGCCAGCAGCCTCCCGACAGGGGTTTTGAGCACTGAAGCTTTCTTT

J: TRBJ2-2
size: -
V: TRBV19
D: TRBD2
CDR3: CASSLGLAPGELFF
DNA: TGTGCCAGTAGCCTCGGACTAGCACCGGGGGAGCTGTTTTTT

J: TRBJ1-2
size: -
V: TRBV19
D: -
CDR3: CASSRDISMSYTF
DNA: TGTGCCAGTAGTCGGGACATTTCTATGAGCTACACCTTC

J: TRBJ1-2
size: -
V: TRBV7-9
D: TRBD1
CDR3: CASSLAGQGRYGYTF
DNA: TGTGCCAGCAGCTTAGCTGGACAGGGTCGCTATGGCTACACCTTC

J: TRBJ2-7
size: -
V: TRBV30
D: -
CDR3: CAWNQGTYEQYF
DNA: TGTGCCTGGAACCAGGGGACCTACGAGCAGTACTTC

J: TRBJ1-4
size: -
V: TRBV2
D: -
CDR3: CASSALGGLNEKLFF
DNA: TGTGCCAGCAGTGCCCTGGGGGGGCTTAATGAAAAACTGTTTTTT

J: TRBJ2-4
size: -
V: TRBV10-3
D: TRBD1
CDR3: CAISESTGAKNIQYF
DNA: TGTGCCATCAGTGAGTCGACAGGGGCCAAAAACATTCAGTACTTC

J: TRBJ2-4
size: -
V: TRBV19
D: -
CDR3: CASSTARGKNIQYF
DNA: TGTGCCAGTAGTACAGCCAGAGGCAAAAACATTCAGTACTTC

J: TRBJ2-5
size: -
V: TRBV7-9
D: -
CDR3: CASSLITGETQYF
DNA: TGTGCCAGCAGCTTGATCACCGGGGAGACCCAGTACTTC

J: TRBJ2-2
size: once
V: TRBV5-1
D: TRBD1
CDR3: CASSLTGPNTGELFF
DNA: TGCGCCAGCAGCCTGACAGGGCCAAACACCGGGGAGCTGTTTTTT

J: TRBJ2-1
size: -
V: TRBV27
D: TRBD1
CDR3: CASRDRDRGLEEQFF
DNA: TGTGCCAGCAGGGACCGGGACAGGGGGCTGGAGGAGCAGTTCTTC

J: TRBJ2-2
size: -
V: TRBV4-3
D: TRBD1
CDR3: CASSQAPQGATGELFF
DNA: TGCGCCAGCAGCCAAGCTCCCCAGGGGGCCACCGGGGAGCTGTTTTTT

J: TRBJ2-2
size: -
V: TRBV9
D: TRBD1
CDR3: CASSPSTGKNTGELFF
DNA: TGTGCCAGCAGCCCATCGACAGGGAAGAACACCGGGGAGCTGTTTTTT

J: TRBJ1-4
size: -
V: TRBV6-5
D: TRBD1
CDR3: CASGDRGRGEKLFF
DNA: TGTGCCAGCGGGGACAGGGGGCGAGGGGAAAAACTGTTTTTT

J: TRBJ1-3
size: -
V: TRBV7-2
D: TRBD1
CDR3: CASSLLGQGSNTIYF
DNA: TGTGCCAGCAGCTTGCTGGGACAGGGAAGCAACACCATATATTTT

J: TRBJ1-6
size: -
V: TRBV28
D: -
CDR3: CASITRASSYNSPLHF
DNA: TGTGCCAGCATTACCAGGGCTAGCTCCTATAATTCACCCCTCCACTTT

J: TRBJ1-1
size: once
V: TRBV7-2
D: -
CDR3: CASSFRVLANTEAFF
DNA: TGTGCCAGCAGCTTTCGGGTCCTCGCGAACACTGAAGCTTTCTTT

J: TRBJ1-3
size: -
V: TRBV5-1
D: TRBD1
CDR3: CASSPLTGGNTIYF
DNA: TGCGCCAGCAGCCCTCTGACAGGGGGAAACACCATATATTTT

J: TRBJ1-1
size: few
V: TRBV18
D: -
CDR3: CASSLSTTRGGPEAFF
DNA: TGTGCCAGCTCACTTTCCACGACCCGCGGGGGGCCTGAAGCTTTCTTT

J: TRBJ2-1
size: -
V: TRBV25-1
D: -
CDR3: CASSEYEGGGISFF
DNA: TGTGCCAGCAGTGAGTACGAAGGCGGAGGGATCTCGTTCTTC

J: TRBJ1-5
size: -
V: TRBV6-1
D: TRBD1
CDR3: CASRRRGTVGQPQHF
DNA: TGTGCCAGCAGAAGAAGGGGGACAGTAGGCCAGCCCCAGCATTTT

J: TRBJ1-1
size: -
V: TRBV19
D: TRBD1
CDR3: CASSIQGTAMNTEAFF
DNA: TGTGCCAGTAGTATTCAAGGGACAGCCATGAACACTGAAGCTTTCTTT

J: TRBJ2-7
size: -
V: TRBV30
D: -
CDR3: CAWSVATGRYEQYF
DNA: TGTGCCTGGAGTGTTGCGACAGGCCGCTACGAGCAGTACTTC

J: TRBJ2-2
size: -
V: TRBV25-1
D: TRBD1
CDR3: CASSGQGARTGELFF
DNA: TGTGCCAGCAGTGGACAGGGGGCGCGCACCGGGGAGCTGTTTTTT

J: TRBJ2-5
size: -
V: TRBV18
D: -
CDR3: CASSRQQETQYF
DNA: TGTGCCAGCTCAAGACAGCAAGAGACCCAGTACTTC

J: TRBJ1-1
size: -
V: TRBV25-1
D: TRBD1
CDR3: CASSGTGLVEAFF
DNA: TGTGCCAGCAGCGGGACAGGACTGGTTGAAGCTTTCTTT

J: TRBJ2-7
size: -
V: TRBV7-2
D: -
CDR3: CASSLEETGVNEQYF
DNA: TGTGCCAGCAGCTTAGAGGAGACGGGGGTAAACGAGCAGTACTTC

J: TRBJ2-6
size: once
V: TRBV18
D: -
CDR3: CASSLDSPAISGANVLTF
DNA: TGTGCCAGCTCACTCGACAGTCCGGCGATCTCTGGGGCCAACGTCCTGACTTTC

J: TRBJ2-7
size: -
V: TRBV20-1
D: -
CDR3: CSAIYYEQYF
DNA: TGCAGTGCTATTTACTACGAGCAGTACTTC

J: TRBJ2-3
size: -
V: TRBV9
D: TRBD1
CDR3: CASSVVPSGTGATDTQYF
DNA: TGTGCCAGCAGCGTAGTTCCATCCGGGACAGGGGCCACGGATACGCAGTATTTT

J: TRBJ2-1
size: -
V: TRBV27
D: TRBD2
CDR3: CASSPGGAGNEQFF
DNA: TGTGCCAGCAGTCCCGGGGGGGCTGGCAATGAGCAGTTCTTC

J: TRBJ2-7
size: -
V: TRBV7-9
D: TRBD1
CDR3: CASSLGTVWSYEQYF
DNA: TGTGCCAGCAGCCTAGGGACAGTTTGGTCCTACGAGCAGTACTTC

J: TRBJ1-1
size: -
V: TRBV27
D: -
CDR3: CASHTGTEAFF
DNA: TGTGCCAGCCATACAGGGACTGAAGCTTTCTTT

J: TRBJ2-6
size: -
V: TRBV28
D: TRBD1
CDR3: CASSYRDRGAGANVLTF
DNA: TGTGCCAGCAGCTATCGAGACAGGGGGGCTGGGGCCAACGTCCTGACTTTC